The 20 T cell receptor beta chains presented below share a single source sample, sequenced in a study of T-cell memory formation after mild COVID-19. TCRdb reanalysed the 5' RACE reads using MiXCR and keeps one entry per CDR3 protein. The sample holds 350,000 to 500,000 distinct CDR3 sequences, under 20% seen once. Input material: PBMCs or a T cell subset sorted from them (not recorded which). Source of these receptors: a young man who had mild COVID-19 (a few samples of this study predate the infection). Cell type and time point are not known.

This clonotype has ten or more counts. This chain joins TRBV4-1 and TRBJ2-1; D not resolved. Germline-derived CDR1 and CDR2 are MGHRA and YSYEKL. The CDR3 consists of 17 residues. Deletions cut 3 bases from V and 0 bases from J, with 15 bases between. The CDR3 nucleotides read TGCGCCAGCAGCCAGCGAGATCTCGGTTTCTCCTACAATGAGCAGTTCTTC. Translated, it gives CASSQRDLGFSYNEQFF.

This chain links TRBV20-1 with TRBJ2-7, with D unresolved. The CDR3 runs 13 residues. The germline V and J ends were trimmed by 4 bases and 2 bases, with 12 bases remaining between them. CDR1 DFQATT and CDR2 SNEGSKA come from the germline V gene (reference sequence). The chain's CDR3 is CSAITGNTYEQYV. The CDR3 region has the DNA TGCAGTGCTATAACTGGGAATACCTACGAGCAGTACGTC.

CDR3 coding DNA: TGTGCCAGCAGCTTGTGGGGCGGGGGTTCAGATACGCAGTATTTT. Protein product: CASSLWGGGSDTQYF. The genes are TRBV5-6 and TRBJ2-3; 7 bases line up with TRBD2. The trim removed 1 base at V and 4 bases at J, leaving 6 bases unmatched. The CDR3 is 15 amino acids. Germline CDR1 is SGHDT and CDR2 is YYEEEE.

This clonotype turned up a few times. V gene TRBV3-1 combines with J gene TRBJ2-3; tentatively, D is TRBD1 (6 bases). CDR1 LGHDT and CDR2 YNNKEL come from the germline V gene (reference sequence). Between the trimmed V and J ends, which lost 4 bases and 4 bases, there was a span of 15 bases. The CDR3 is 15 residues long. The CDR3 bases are TGTGCCAGCAGCCGGGGGCAGGGCGGGTCAGATACGCAGTATTTT. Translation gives CASSRGQGGSDTQYF.

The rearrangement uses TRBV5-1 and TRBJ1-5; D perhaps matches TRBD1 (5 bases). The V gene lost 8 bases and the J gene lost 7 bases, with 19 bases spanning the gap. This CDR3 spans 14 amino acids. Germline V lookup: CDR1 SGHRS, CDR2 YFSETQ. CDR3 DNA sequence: TGCGCCAGTCGGGGTCGACAGACCGACCAGCCCCAGCATTTT. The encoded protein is CASRGRQTDQPQHF.

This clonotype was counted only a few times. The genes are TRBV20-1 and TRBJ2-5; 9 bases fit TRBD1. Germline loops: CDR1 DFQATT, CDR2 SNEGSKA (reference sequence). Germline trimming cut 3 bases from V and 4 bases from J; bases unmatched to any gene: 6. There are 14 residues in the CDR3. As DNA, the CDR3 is TGCAGTGCTAGCAGGGGACAGGGTCGAGAGACCCAGTACTTC. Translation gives CSASRGQGRETQYF.

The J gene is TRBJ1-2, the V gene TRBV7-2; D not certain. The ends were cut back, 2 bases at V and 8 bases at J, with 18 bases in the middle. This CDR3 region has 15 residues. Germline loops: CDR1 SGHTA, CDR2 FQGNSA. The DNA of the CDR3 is TGTGCCAGCAGCTTACTCATAGGGAAGGTGGACGGCTACACCTTC. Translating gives CASSLLIGKVDGYTF. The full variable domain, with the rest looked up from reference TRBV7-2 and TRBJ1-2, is GAGVSQSPSNKVTEKGKDVELRCDPISGHTALYWYRQSLGQGLEFLIYFQGNSAPDKSGLPSDRFSAERTGGSVSTLTIQRTQQEDSAVYLCASSLLIGKVDGYTFGSGTRLTVV.

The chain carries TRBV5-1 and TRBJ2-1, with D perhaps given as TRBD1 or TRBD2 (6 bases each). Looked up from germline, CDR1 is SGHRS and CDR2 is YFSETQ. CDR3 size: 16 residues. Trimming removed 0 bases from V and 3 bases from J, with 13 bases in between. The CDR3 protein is CASSLARGARYNEQFF. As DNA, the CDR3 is TGCGCCAGCAGCTTGGCTAGGGGGGCCCGCTACAATGAGCAGTTCTTC.

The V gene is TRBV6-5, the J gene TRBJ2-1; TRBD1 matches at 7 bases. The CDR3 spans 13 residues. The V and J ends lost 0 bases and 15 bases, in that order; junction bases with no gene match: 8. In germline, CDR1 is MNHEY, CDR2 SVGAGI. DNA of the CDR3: TGTGCCAGCAGTTACTCGGGGACAGAAGGCCGGTTCTTC. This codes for CASSYSGTEGRFF.

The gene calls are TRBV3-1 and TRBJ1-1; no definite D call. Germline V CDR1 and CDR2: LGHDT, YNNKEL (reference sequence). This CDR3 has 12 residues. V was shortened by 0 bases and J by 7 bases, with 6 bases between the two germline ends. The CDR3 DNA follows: TGTGCCAGCAGCCAAGAATGGGGTGAAGCTTTCTTT. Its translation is CASSQEWGEAFF.

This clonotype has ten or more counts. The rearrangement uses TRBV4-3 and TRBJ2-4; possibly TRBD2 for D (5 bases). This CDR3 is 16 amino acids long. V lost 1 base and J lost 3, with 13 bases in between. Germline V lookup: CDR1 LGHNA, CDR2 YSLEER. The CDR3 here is CASSQAPGYVKNIQYF. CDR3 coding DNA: TGCGCCAGCAGCCAAGCCCCGGGGTACGTCAAAAACATTCAGTACTTC.

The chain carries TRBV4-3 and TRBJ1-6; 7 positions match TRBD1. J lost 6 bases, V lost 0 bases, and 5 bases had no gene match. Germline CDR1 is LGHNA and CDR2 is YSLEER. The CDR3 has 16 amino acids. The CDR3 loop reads CASSQERGQGNSPLHF. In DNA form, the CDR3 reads TGCGCCAGCAGCCAAGAGAGGGGGCAGGGTAATTCACCCCTCCACTTT.

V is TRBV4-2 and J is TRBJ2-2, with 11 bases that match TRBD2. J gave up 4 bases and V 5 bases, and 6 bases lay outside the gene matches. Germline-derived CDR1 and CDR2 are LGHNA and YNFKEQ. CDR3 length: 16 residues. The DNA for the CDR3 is TGTGCCAGCAGCTCTAGAGGGACTAGCGGCACCGGGGAGCTGTTTTTT. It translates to CASSSRGTSGTGELFF.

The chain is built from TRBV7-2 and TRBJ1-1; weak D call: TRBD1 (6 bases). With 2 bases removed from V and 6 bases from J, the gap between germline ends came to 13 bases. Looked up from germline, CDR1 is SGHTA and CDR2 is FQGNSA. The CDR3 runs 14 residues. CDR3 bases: TGTGCCAGCAGCTTAAGGGAACAGGGATCTGAAGCTTTCTTT. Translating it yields CASSLREQGSEAFF.

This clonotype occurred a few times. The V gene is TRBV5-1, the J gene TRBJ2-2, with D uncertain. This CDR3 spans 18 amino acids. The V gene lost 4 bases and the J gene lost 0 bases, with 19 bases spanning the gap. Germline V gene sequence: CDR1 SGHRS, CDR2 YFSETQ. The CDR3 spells CASSPKADSPANTGELFF. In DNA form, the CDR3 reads TGCGCCAGCAGCCCGAAGGCCGATTCCCCCGCGAACACCGGGGAGCTGTTTTTT.

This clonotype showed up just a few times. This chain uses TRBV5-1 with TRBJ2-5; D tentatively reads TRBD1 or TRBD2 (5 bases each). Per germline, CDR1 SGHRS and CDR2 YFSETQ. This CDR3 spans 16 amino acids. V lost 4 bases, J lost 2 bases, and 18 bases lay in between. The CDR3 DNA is TGCGCCAGCAGCCCAATACCCGGGACGTTGCAAGAGACCCAGTACTTC. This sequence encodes CASSPIPGTLQETQYF.

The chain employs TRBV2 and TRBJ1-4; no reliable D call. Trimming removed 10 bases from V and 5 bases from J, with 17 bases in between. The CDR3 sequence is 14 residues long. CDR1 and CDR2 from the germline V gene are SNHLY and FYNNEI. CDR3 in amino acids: CAITGAARNEKLFF. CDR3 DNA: TGTGCCATAACGGGTGCGGCGAGAAATGAAAAACTGTTTTTT. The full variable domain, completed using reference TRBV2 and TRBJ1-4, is EPEVTQTPSHQVTQMGQEVILRCVPISNHLYFYWYRQILGQKVEFLVSFYNNEISEKSEIFDDQFSVERPDGSNFTLKIRSTKLEDSAMYFCAITGAARNEKLFFGSGTQLSVL.

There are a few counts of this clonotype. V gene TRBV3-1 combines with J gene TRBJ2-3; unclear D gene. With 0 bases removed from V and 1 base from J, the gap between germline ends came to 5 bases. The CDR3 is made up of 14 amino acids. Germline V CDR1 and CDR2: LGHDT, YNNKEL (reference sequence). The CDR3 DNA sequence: TGTGCCAGCAGCCAAGATATCGGCACAGATACGCAGTATTTT. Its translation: CASSQDIGTDTQYF.

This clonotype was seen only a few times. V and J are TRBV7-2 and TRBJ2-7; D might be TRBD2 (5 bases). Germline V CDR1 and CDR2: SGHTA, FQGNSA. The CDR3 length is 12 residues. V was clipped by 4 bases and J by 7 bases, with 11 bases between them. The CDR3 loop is CASSSGPGEQYV. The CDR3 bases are TGTGCCAGCAGCTCAGGACCGGGGGAGCAGTACGTC.

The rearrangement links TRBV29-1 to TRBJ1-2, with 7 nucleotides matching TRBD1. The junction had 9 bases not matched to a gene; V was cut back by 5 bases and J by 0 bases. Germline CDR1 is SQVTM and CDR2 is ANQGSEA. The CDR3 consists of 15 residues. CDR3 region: CSVLRTGSPNYGYTF. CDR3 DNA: TGCAGCGTTCTTAGGACAGGATCCCCTAACTATGGCTACACCTTC. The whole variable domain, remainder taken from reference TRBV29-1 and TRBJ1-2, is SAVISQKPSRDICQRGTSLTIQCQVDSQVTMMFWYRQQPGQSLTLIATANQGSEATYESGFVIDKFPISRPNLTFSTLTVSNMSPEDSSIYLCSVLRTGSPNYGYTFGSGTRLTVV.